The 30 T cell receptor beta chains below all came from one sample that was sequenced in a study of T cells in Graves' hyperthyroidism and ophthalmopathy. RNA transcripts served as the template for amplifying TCR beta CDR3 regions. First-round RT-PCR with HTBI primers amplified the TCR CDR3 region. MiXCR, applied by TCRdb to the multiplex PCR reads, yields one record per CDR3 protein. The sample has around 300,000 distinct CDR3 sequences; approximately 13% are singletons. Sequenced material: blood. The receptors derive from a woman aged 40 to 50 with Graves' ophthalmopathy.

In its sample, this clonotype was seen many times. The V gene is TRBV7-9, the J gene TRBJ2-1; D gene unclear. Per the germline V gene, CDR1 is SEHNR and CDR2 is FQNEAQ (reference sequence). With 1 base removed from V and 2 bases from J, the gap between germline ends came to 12 bases. The CDR3 spans 16 residues. DNA of the CDR3: TGTGCCAGCAGCTTAGTACTCGGAAACCCCTACAATGAGCAGTTCTTC. Translated, it gives CASSLVLGNPYNEQFF.

The chain has TRBV28 and TRBJ2-1, with 7 positions matching TRBD1. The CDR3 extends over 16 amino acids. Germline CDR1 reads MDHEN; CDR2 reads SYDVKM. The junction had 16 bases not matched to a gene; V was cut back by 2 bases and J by 12 bases. CDR3 coding DNA: TGTGCCAGCAGTTTAAATCGGGCAGGGGGAATTCTCAGGCAGTTCTTC. Translating it yields CASSLNRAGGILRQFF.

This clonotype showed up many times. The chain employs TRBV7-2 and TRBJ1-1; the D gene is possibly TRBD1 (5 bases). Germline V CDR1 and CDR2: SGHTA, FQGNSA. The length of the CDR3 is 15 residues. V lost 0 bases and J lost 6, with 14 bases in between. CDR3: CASSLAGFRVPEAFF. DNA of the CDR3: TGTGCCAGCAGCTTAGCAGGGTTCAGGGTACCTGAAGCTTTCTTT.

With respect to this clonotype: A clone one base away is much larger, so this may be a read error. The conserved phenylalanine or tryptophan normally closing the CDR3 is absent here, so this likely arose from a read error. The rearrangement joins TRBV5-5 to TRBJ1-2, with D perhaps TRBD1 (5 bases). From germline, CDR1 is SGHKS and CDR2 YYEKEE (reference sequence). The CDR3 extends over 13 amino acids. V was shortened by 4 bases and J by 4 bases, with 11 bases between the two germline ends. The CDR3 spells CASSGAGTYGYTL. The CDR3 DNA is TGTGCCAGCAGCGGGGCAGGGACCTATGGCTACACCCTC.

Ten or more counts support this clonotype. The chain uses TRBV7-2 and TRBJ1-1; no firm D call. The CDR3 runs to 14 residues. Germline loops: CDR1 SGHTA, CDR2 FQGNSA. The V end was cut by 6 bases, the J end by 1 base, with 12 bases between. CDR3 bases: TGTGCCAGCAGGTTCAAGCACTCGAACACTGAAGCTTTCTTT. It yields the protein CASRFKHSNTEAFF.

This clonotype was seen ten or more times. V gene TRBV6-5 combines with J gene TRBJ2-2; the D is unclear. V lost 2 bases and J 1 base, leaving 11 bases between the germline ends. The CDR3 has 16 amino acids. Germline V gene data show CDR1 as MNHEY and CDR2 as SVGAGI. The CDR3 protein is CASSYNVPGNTGELFF. The DNA for the CDR3 is TGTGCCAGCAGTTACAACGTTCCAGGGAACACCGGGGAGCTGTTTTTT.

This clonotype was seen a handful of times. V gene TRBV19 combines with J gene TRBJ2-3; perhaps D is TRBD1 or TRBD2 (6 bases each). Trimming removed 8 bases at V and 2 bases at J, with 29 bases between. Per germline, CDR1 LNHDA and CDR2 SQIVND (reference sequence). CDR3 length equals 19 residues. The CDR3 spells CASAKRAGGGRLNTDTQYF. The CDR3 region has the DNA TGTGCCAGTGCAAAAAGGGCCGGTGGGGGGCGACTCAACACAGATACGCAGTATTTT.

This clonotype was counted ten times or more. This chain uses TRBV2 with TRBJ1-6; no definite D call. CDR3 size: 14 residues. Germline V lookup: CDR1 SNHLY, CDR2 FYNNEI. Trimming removed 3 bases at V and 9 bases at J, with 12 bases between. The CDR3 bases are TGTGCCAGCAGTGAGATGTTGGGCCTTTCACCCCTCCACTTT. Protein: CASSEMLGLSPLHF.

This clonotype was seen many times. The rearrangement joins TRBV7-2 to TRBJ2-3; maybe TRBD2 (5 bases). Looked up from germline, CDR1 is SGHTA and CDR2 is FQGNSA. The CDR3 is 17 residues long. Trimming removed 1 base from V and 1 base from J, with 15 bases in between. The CDR3 nucleotides are TGTGCCAGCAGCTTAGGGTCGGGGATACCTGGCACAGATACGCAGTATTTT. This translates into CASSLGSGIPGTDTQYF.

This clonotype occurred a few times. This chain joins TRBV29-1 and TRBJ2-7; perhaps TRBD1 as D (6 bases). The CDR3 is made up of 13 amino acids. V was shortened by 5 bases and J by 4 bases, with 15 bases between the two germline ends. CDR1 SQVTM and CDR2 ANQGSEA come from the germline V gene. The CDR3 reads CSVSQGWRYEQYF. The CDR3 nucleotides read TGCAGCGTTTCACAGGGATGGAGGTACGAGCAGTACTTC.

The V call is TRBV20-1, the J call TRBJ2-7; D remains unclear. The CDR3 contains 15 residues. V was cut by 3 bases and J by 7 bases, with 22 bases left in between. Germline CDR1 is DFQATT and CDR2 is SNEGSKA (reference sequence). This chain's CDR3 is CSARAIGSSPQEQYF. The CDR3 bases are TGCAGTGCTAGGGCCATTGGCAGTTCCCCCCAGGAGCAGTACTTC.

This clonotype was seen repeatedly, ten times or more. The chain recombines TRBV20-1 with TRBJ2-1; 13 bases match TRBD2. CDR1 and CDR2 from the germline V gene are DFQATT and SNEGSKA (reference sequence). V was clipped by 7 bases and J by 0 bases; unmatched bases: 3. This CDR3 has 15 residues. CDR3 in amino acids: CSGTSGRGSYNEQFF. The CDR3 coding sequence is TGCAGTGGGACTAGCGGGAGAGGCTCCTACAATGAGCAGTTCTTC.

This clonotype was seen many times. V usage is TRBV27 and J usage is TRBJ1-5; D is unclear. This CDR3 has 14 residues. CDR1 MNHEY and CDR2 SMNVEV come from the germline V gene (reference sequence). Trimming removed 2 bases from V and 8 bases from J, with 13 bases in between. CDR3 in amino acids: CASSLKGSWKPQHF. The CDR3 DNA reads TGTGCCAGCAGTTTAAAAGGGTCATGGAAGCCCCAGCATTTT.

This clonotype was observed at least ten times. V and J are TRBV12-3 or TRBV12-4 and TRBJ1-2; the D is unclear. V was trimmed by 2 bases and J by 5 bases, leaving 15 bases between them. This CDR3 is 15 amino acids long. CDR3 nucleotides: TGTGCCAGCAGTTTAAATCGCGACATGGCTTATGGCTACACCTTC. Amino acids: CASSLNRDMAYGYTF.

This clonotype was counted at least ten times. This sequence joins TRBV2 and TRBJ2-4; 10 bases match TRBD1. Germline loops: CDR1 SNHLY, CDR2 FYNNEI. The CDR3 loop spans 14 amino acids. Unmatched junction bases numbered 8, after V lost 6 bases and J lost 9 bases. DNA of the CDR3: TGTGCCAGCAGCGAAAGGACAGGGGGGCCCATTCAGTACTTC. Amino acid sequence: CASSERTGGPIQYF.

This clonotype was seen more than once but under ten times. The chain recombines TRBV28 with TRBJ1-2, with D possibly matching TRBD1 (5 bases). The V end lost 8 bases, the J end lost 4 bases, and 20 bases lay between the germline ends. The V gene's germline CDR1 is MDHEN and CDR2 SYDVKM. This CDR3 spans 15 amino acids. CDR3 DNA sequence: TGTGCCAGCCGTCCGACATTGGGCGGGGCCTATGGCTACACCTTC. Its protein product is CASRPTLGGAYGYTF.

This clonotype has ten or more counts. The chain employs TRBV28 and TRBJ2-1; D is perhaps TRBD2 (5 bases). V was clipped by 8 bases and J by 6 bases, with 17 bases between them. Germline CDR1 MDHEN, CDR2 SYDVKM. This CDR3 contains 14 residues. CDR3 sequence: CASVLVGGSNEQFF. DNA of the CDR3: TGTGCCAGCGTCCTCGTCGGAGGCAGCAATGAGCAGTTCTTC.

This clonotype has more than one count but fewer than ten. The chain carries TRBV5-5 and TRBJ1-5; D gene unclear. There are 16 residues in the CDR3. The V and J ends lost 3 bases and 6 bases respectively, with 19 bases between them. Germline-derived CDR1 and CDR2 are SGHKS and YYEKEE (reference sequence). This CDR3 is CASSSTIIQTFQPQHF. CDR3 DNA sequence: TGTGCCAGCAGCTCTACCATAATACAGACTTTTCAGCCCCAGCATTTT.

About this clonotype itself: It may be a read error: a sequence one base away is much more abundant. J is TRBJ1-1 and V is TRBV27, with D unclear. Per the germline V gene, CDR1 is MNHEY and CDR2 is SMNVEV (reference sequence). CDR3 length equals 15 residues. This CDR3 reads CASSSNFGMNAEAFF. For the CDR3, the DNA is TGTGCCAGCAGTTCTAACTTCGGGATGAACGCTGAAGCTTTCTTT.

This clonotype was counted ten times or more. The chain combines TRBV4-2 with TRBJ1-1; 9 positions match TRBD1. This CDR3 has 17 residues. With 0 bases clipped from V and 0 bases from J, the junction kept 5 bases outside the gene matches. The germline V gene has CDR1 LGHNA and CDR2 YNFKEQ. This chain's CDR3 is CASSQDFGQGMNTEAFF. CDR3 sequence (DNA): TGTGCCAGCAGCCAAGATTTCGGACAGGGGATGAACACTGAAGCTTTCTTT.

In its sample, this clonotype was seen many times. V and J are TRBV11-2 and TRBJ2-1; D is possibly TRBD2 (6 bases). V was shortened by 0 bases and J by 8 bases, with 14 bases between the two germline ends. The CDR3 loop spans 15 amino acids. The germline CDR1 and CDR2 sequences are SGHAT and FQNNGV. The CDR3 bases are TGTGCCAGCAGCTTAGATCCGGTGGGAGGCTATGAGCAGTTCTTC. It yields the protein CASSLDPVGGYEQFF.

This clonotype was detected only a few times. The rearrangement uses TRBV5-1 and TRBJ2-7, with 7 nucleotides matching TRBD2. V gave up 3 bases and J gave up 4 bases; unmatched junction bases: 7. The CDR3 consists of 14 residues. Germline CDR1 reads SGHRS; CDR2 reads YFSETQ. The CDR3 bases are TGCGCCAGCAGCTCCCTGACGGGGGGTTACGAGCAGTACTTC. This encodes CASSSLTGGYEQYF. Using reference TRBV5-1 and TRBJ2-7 for the parts outside the CDR3, the full variable domain is KAGVTQTPRYLIKTRGQQVTLSCSPISGHRSVSWYQQTPGQGLQFLFEYFSETQRNKGNFPGRFSGRQFSNSRSEMNVSTLELGDSALYLCASSSLTGGYEQYFGPGTRLTVT.

This clonotype was counted ten times or more. CDR3 bases: TGTGCCAGCAGCTTAATGCTAGCGCGGTACAATGAGCAGTTCTTC. This codes for CASSLMLARYNEQFF. The chain links TRBV7-9 to TRBJ2-1, with D perhaps matching TRBD2 (6 bases). The CDR3 has 15 amino acids. Between the trimmed V and J ends, which lost 2 bases and 4 bases, there was a span of 12 bases. Germline V lookup: CDR1 SEHNR, CDR2 FQNEAQ (reference sequence).

In this sample, this clonotype turned up a few times. The CDR3 here is CASSLRADRTQSGAFF. CDR3 coding DNA: TGTGCCAGCAGTTTACGAGCGGACAGGACCCAATCCGGAGCTTTCTTT. The chain uses TRBV12-3 or TRBV12-4 and TRBJ1-1; 7 bases line up with TRBD1. The length of the CDR3 is 16 residues. Trimming took 2 bases from V and 10 from J; bases not matched to a gene: 16.

This clonotype was counted at least ten times. The chain is built from TRBV20-1 and TRBJ2-1; D may be TRBD1 or TRBD2 (5 bases each). The V end was cut by 6 bases, the J end by 10 bases, with 13 bases between. Germline V gives CDR1 DFQATT, CDR2 SNEGSKA (reference sequence). The CDR3 sequence is 11 residues long. CDR3 nucleotide sequence: TGCAGTGCGGCGCCTTGGGACGAGCAGTTCTTC. Translating it yields CSAAPWDEQFF.

On this clonotype itself: This clone may be a read error of a much larger clone one base away. The CDR3 protein is CATSESTRQGAGKNIQYF. CDR3 DNA sequence: TGTGCCACCAGTGAGTCGACTCGTCAGGGGGCTGGCAAAAACATTCAGTACTTC. This chain links TRBV10-3 with TRBJ2-4, with 8 bases fitting TRBD1. This CDR3 is 18 amino acids long. The germline gives CDR1 ENHRY, CDR2 SYGVKD.

The chain's CDR3 is CASSERGFSTEAFF. CDR3 DNA: TGTGCCAGCAGTGAGAGGGGCTTTTCCACTGAAGCTTTCTTT. The chain is built from TRBV27 and TRBJ1-1, with a tentative D call TRBD1 (5 bases). Between the trimmed V and J ends, which lost 5 bases and 4 bases, there was a span of 14 bases. Germline values: CDR1 MNHEY, CDR2 SMNVEV (reference sequence). The CDR3 is made up of 14 amino acids.

This clonotype came up a few times. The V and J genes are TRBV4-1 and TRBJ1-6, with 8 positions matching TRBD1. Looked up from germline, CDR1 is MGHRA and CDR2 is YSYEKL. V shed 2 bases and J 9 bases; nucleotides not matched to a gene: 9. The CDR3 has 16 residues. The CDR3 DNA is TGCGCCAGCAGCCAACCGTACCAGGGGGCGCGTTCACCCCTCCACTTT. Its translation: CASSQPYQGARSPLHF.

This clonotype was seen a few times. The CDR3 DNA follows: TGCGCCAGCAGCCAGGACAGATCACCCCTCCACTTT. This translates into CASSQDRSPLHF. The chain carries TRBV4-1 and TRBJ1-6, with TRBD1 as a possible D gene (6 bases). The length of the CDR3 is 12 residues. Germline V gene lookup returns CDR1 MGHRA and CDR2 YSYEKL. The V and J ends lost 3 bases and 10 bases respectively, with 7 bases between them.

This clonotype showed up many times. The rearrangement joins TRBV24-1 to TRBJ2-1; 10 nucleotides line up with TRBD2. With V trimmed by 3 bases and J by 1 base, 14 bases remained unmatched. CDR3 length equals 20 residues. Germline CDR1 reads KGHDR; CDR2 reads SFDVKD. CDR3 coding DNA: TGTGCCACCAGTGATAGAAGGGCTAGCGGGAGAGGTCGGTCCTACAATGAGCAGTTCTTC. Protein sequence: CATSDRRASGRGRSYNEQFF.